The T cell receptor beta chain described here comes from a study of cytotoxic CD8 clonotypes in ibrutinib-treated CLL listed by TCRdb under 2021. Some background on the complete study: The cohort included about 15 treatment-naive and some 10 relapsed/refractory patients; about 17 were IGHV unmutated. Partial responses were observed in roughly 25 patients and complete responses in 2; after a median follow-up of around 64 months, remission was maintained in approximately 14 patients and progression was observed in approximately twelve. Response samples were obtained after a median of around eleven months of treatment, with a range of roughly 6 to 36 months. Samples averaged roughly 280,000 productive templates and tens of thousands of productive rearrangements. Of the approximately 91 people in the trial, about 25 had longitudinal samples available. Cryopreserved peripheral blood mononuclear cells were collected before treatment, at response, and at either disease progression or sustained remission. Overall results and qualifications from the work: Public clonotypes were rare and either shrank or stayed stable during treatment, and the rise in clonality at ibrutinib response reflected expansion of private clonotypes. Sustained-remission and progressing patients did not have matched sampling times, and lymph node repertoires were not examined. An increase in clonality was observed at ibrutinib response, with clonality remaining stable during sustained remission and falling back toward baseline at progression. Baseline clonality was found to be higher than that of age-matched healthy donors and was strongly correlated with circulating CD8+ T-cell counts.

A MiSeq instrument was used for deep resolution sequencing, which targeted depths ranging from 1 in 1 million up to 1 in 200,000 T cells, with coverage averaging 10x for each clonotype. The immunoSEQ hsTCRB Kit was used to generate TCR beta libraries. The study's own analysis went as follows. Data were analyzed with ImmunoSEQ Data Assistant and ImmunoSEQ Analyzer, with V, D and J genes assigned per IMGT definitions. Clonality, with values ranging from 0 to 1, was calculated as one minus the normalized Shannon entropy of productive rearrangement frequencies. Public clonotype analysis was restricted to overrepresented clonotypes comprising at least 0.05% of each patient's repertoire. Some 13 age-matched healthy donor repertoires from immuneACCESS served as clonality controls. TCRdb provides this immuneACCESS table in a form limited to in-frame rearrangements. Some clones are lacking; in checked studies, under half of them reflect an unresolved V gene, and why the rest are absent is not known. Clonal size and the V and J genes are those of that table, whereas D and trimming came from the DNA. For this sample there are hundreds of thousands of clones; around four fifths appear just once. Jointly, the top ten make up 6.7% of the sample.

For this clone: There is no known antigen for this receptor. Base-call qualities are not available, and no considerably larger clone is one nucleotide away.

According to the germline V gene, CDR1 reads ENHRY and CDR2 reads SYGVKD. The CDR3, cysteine through phenylalanine, is 17 amino acids long. Of the read, only the CDR3 DNA is kept; its 51 bases are in frame from base 1. Unmatched junction bases come to 9, with V trimmed by 4 bases and J by 3 bases. Approximately 2 micrograms of genomic DNA were extracted from cryopreserved PBMCs for TCR beta library preparation. Longitudinal blood samples from CLL patients on ibrutinib monotherapy were analyzed using high-throughput TCR beta sequencing. The patients were enrolled in a single-center, open-label phase 2 trial of ibrutinib monotherapy.

The rearranged chain carries TRBV10-3 and TRBJ2-2, with 9 middle bases fitting TRBD2. The sample was PBMCs, taken before ibrutinib treatment. The origin of this receptor is a human donor with chronic lymphocytic leukemia. The DNA sequence follows: TGTGCCATCAGTGCGGATAGCGGGAGTCTCTACACCGGGGAGCTGTTTTTT. Translated, this gives CAISADSGSLYTGELFF.